This T cell receptor (beta chain) originates from a study of blood T cell repertoires in COVID-19. Across the study: In each case, the material was cDNA or gDNA derived from T cells, B-cell-depleted T cells, or PBMCs.

CDR3 length: 15 residues. J lost 10 bases, V lost 5 bases, and 10 bases had no gene match. Germline lookup yields CDR1 LNHDA and CDR2 SQIVND (reference sequence). Profiling relied on immunoSEQ multiplex PCR, and the TCRdb table lists in-frame clones only, not all of them. The table records over 400,000 clones, about 89% of them present only once. The TCR comes from a woman aged 50 to 60 with COVID-19, enrolled during active disease. Material for sequencing was peripheral blood. The chain is built from TRBV19 and TRBJ1-6; 8 positions match TRBD1. The CDR3 region is CASSAAATGESPLHF. CDR3 DNA sequence: TGTGCCAGTAGTGCGGCGGCGACAGGGGAATCACCCCTCCACTTT. Drawing the rest from reference TRBV19 and TRBJ1-6, the complete variable domain is DGGITQSPKYLFRKEGQNVTLSCEQNLNHDAMYWYRQDPGQGLRLIYYSQIVNDFQKGDIAEGYSVSREKKESFPLTVTSAQKNPTAFYLCASSAAATGESPLHFGNGTRLTVT.